This T cell receptor beta chain was profiled in a study of T cells in women clearing cervical HPV infection. Across the study: Case blood drawn at lesion detection; control blood after infection cleared.

Here immunoSEQ multiplex PCR was the method, and the copy in TCRdb shows in-frame clones only, minus some. The table for this sample gives around 12,000 clones. To note about this clone: Antigen specificity is unknown. The missing CDR3 end, 3 residues past where the read stops, is filled in from the germline J gene.

Findings and caveats of the study: TRBV6-7 abundance was lower in cases than controls (approximately 0.11% versus 0.16%). Cases and controls were distinguished at AUC 0.83 by richness and V genes.

Losses at the gene ends were 3 bases for V and 0 bases for J; bases not matched to a gene: 6. CDR1 is DFQATT and CDR2 is SNEGSKA in the germline V gene (reference sequence). This CDR3 is 15 amino acids long. The TCR sequence derives from a woman aged 18 to 75 with a cervical HPV16 infection that either progressed to CIN3+ or cleared (not recorded which). The V and J genes are TRBV20-1 and TRBJ2-5, with 8 nucleotides matching TRBD1. Input material: blood buffy coat. The DNA read from the CDR3 is TGCAGTGCTAGTCTTCGACAGGGGTACCAAGAGACC. Its translation is CSASLRQGYQET. The CDR3 in its entirety is CSASLRQGYQETQYF.